The sample holds a few counts of the clone carrying this TCR beta chain. Its antigen is not identified. This sample stems from a study of blood T cells in healthy people across ages. Findings of the study overall: Donor CMV infection status was unknown, possibly confounding age-related changes in expanded clonotypes. Naive T cell percentage and TCR beta diversity correlated strongly.

Total RNA was extracted at no less than 6 micrograms per sample. Trimming cost V 6 bases and J 9 bases; bases outside gene matches: 11. This CDR3 region has 14 residues. Germline-derived CDR1 and CDR2 are SGHTA and FQGNSA. Alongside a J-beta primer mix, a sample-barcoded 5' primer served in a second PCR lasting 7 to 11 cycles. MiXCR was run by TCRdb on the 5' RACE reads, yielding one entry per CDR3 protein. The top ten hold 51% of the sample, which has roughly 410,000 distinct CDR3 sequences, about 52% seen once. The rearrangement uses TRBV7-2 and TRBJ2-1; 7 nucleotides agree with TRBD2. The clonotype was recovered from a man aged 55 to 70 in good health. Specimen: blood. The CDR3 sequence: CASRQIGAGIEQFF. CDR3 nucleotides: TGTGCCAGCAGACAAATAGGAGCGGGAATTGAGCAGTTCTTC.